This T cell receptor (beta chain) originates from a study of blood T cell repertoires in COVID-19. Whole-study context: The samples span acute and convalescent COVID-19 from the United States, Italy and Spain. PBMCs, B-cell-depleted T cells, or T cells provided the cDNA or gDNA that made up the material.

As handled by the study authors: Amplification of reference gene primers provided the estimated nucleated cell counts. The data were produced by immunoSEQ multiplex PCR, yet TCRdb's version contains in-frame clones alone and is incomplete. The DNA gave D and trimming, while V, J and clone size come from that table. The sample yields 90,000 to 120,000 clones, over 60% seen once. V lost 2 bases, J lost 4 bases, and 14 bases stayed unmatched. Germline loops: CDR1 SGHRS, CDR2 YFSETQ. The CDR3 runs 19 residues. The rearrangement uses TRBV5-1 and TRBJ2-2; TRBD2 aligns across 10 bases. Material: peripheral blood. The TCR originated in a man in his sixties or seventies with acute or convalescent COVID-19. In DNA, the CDR3 is TGCGCCAGCAGCTTACACCAACTTAACCTAGCGGGGGCCACCGGGGAGCTGTTTTTT. Amino acid sequence: CASSLHQLNLAGATGELFF.